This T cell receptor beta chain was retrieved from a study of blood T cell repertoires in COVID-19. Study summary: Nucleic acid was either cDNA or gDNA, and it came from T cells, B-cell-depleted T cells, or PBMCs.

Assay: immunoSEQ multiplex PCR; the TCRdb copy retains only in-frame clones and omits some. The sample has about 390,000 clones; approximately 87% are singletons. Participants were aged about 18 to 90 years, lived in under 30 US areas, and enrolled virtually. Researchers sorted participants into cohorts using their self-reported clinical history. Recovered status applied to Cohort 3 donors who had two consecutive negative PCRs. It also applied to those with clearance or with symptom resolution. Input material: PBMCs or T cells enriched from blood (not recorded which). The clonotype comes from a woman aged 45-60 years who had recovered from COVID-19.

The CDR3 spells CATSRDLLAGSNEQFF. The CDR3, as DNA: TGTGCCACCAGCAGAGATCTCCTAGCGGGAAGCAATGAGCAGTTCTTC. This sequence joins TRBV15 and TRBJ2-1; 9 bases match TRBD2. Per germline, CDR1 LNHNV and CDR2 YYDKDF (reference sequence). The CDR3 totals 16 residues. The junction had 6 bases not matched to a gene; V was cut back by 0 bases and J by 6 bases.